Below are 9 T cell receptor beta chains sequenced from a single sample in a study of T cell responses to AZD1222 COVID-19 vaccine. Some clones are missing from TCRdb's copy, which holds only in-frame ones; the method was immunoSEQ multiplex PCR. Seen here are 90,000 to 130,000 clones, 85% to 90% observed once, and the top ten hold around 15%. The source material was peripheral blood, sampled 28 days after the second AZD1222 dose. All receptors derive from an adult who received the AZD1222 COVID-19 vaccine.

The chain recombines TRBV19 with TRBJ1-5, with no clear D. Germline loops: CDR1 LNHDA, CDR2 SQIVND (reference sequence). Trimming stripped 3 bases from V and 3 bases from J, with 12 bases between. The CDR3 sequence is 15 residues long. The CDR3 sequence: CASSIVGQLNQPQHF. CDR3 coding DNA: TGTGCCAGTAGTATTGTAGGGCAGCTCAATCAGCCCCAGCATTTT.

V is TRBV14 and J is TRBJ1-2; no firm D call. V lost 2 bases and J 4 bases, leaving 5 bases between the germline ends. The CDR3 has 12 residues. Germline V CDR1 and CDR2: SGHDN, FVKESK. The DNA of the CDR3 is TGTGCCAGCAGCCAATCCCCCTATGGCTACACCTTC. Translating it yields CASSQSPYGYTF.

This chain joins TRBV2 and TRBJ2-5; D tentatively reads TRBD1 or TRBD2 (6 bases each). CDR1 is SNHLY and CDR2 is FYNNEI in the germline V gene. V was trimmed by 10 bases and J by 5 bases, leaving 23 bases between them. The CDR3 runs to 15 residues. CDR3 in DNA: TGTGCCATCCGCCGGGGGCTCCGACGATGGGAGACCCAGTACTTC. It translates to CAIRRGLRRWETQYF.

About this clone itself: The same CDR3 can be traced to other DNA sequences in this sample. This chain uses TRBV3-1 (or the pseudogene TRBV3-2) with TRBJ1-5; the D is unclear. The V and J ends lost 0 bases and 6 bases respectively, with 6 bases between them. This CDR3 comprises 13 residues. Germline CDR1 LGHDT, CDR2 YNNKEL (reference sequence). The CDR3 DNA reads TGTGCCAGCAGCCAAGAGGGCGGTCAGCCCCAGCATTTT. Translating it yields CASSQEGGQPQHF.

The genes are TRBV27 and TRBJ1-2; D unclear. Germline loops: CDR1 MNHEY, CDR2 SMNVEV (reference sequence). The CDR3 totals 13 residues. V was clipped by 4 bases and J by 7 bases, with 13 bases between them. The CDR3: CASSSLSGSGYTF. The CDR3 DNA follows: TGTGCCAGCAGTTCATTATCGGGAAGTGGCTACACCTTC.

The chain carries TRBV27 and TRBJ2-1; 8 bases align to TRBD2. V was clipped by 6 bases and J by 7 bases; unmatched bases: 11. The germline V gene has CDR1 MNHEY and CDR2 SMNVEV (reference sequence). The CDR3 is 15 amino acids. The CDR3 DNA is TGTGCCAGCAGGGAGGCGGGGACTAGAGTTAATGAGCAGTTCTTC. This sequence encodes CASREAGTRVNEQFF.

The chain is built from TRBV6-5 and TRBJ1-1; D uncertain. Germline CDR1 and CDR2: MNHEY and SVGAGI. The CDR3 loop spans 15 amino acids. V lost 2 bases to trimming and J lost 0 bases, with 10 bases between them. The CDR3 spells CASSYGLPMNTEAFF. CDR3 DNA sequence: TGTGCCAGCAGTTACGGACTTCCCATGAACACTGAAGCTTTCTTT.

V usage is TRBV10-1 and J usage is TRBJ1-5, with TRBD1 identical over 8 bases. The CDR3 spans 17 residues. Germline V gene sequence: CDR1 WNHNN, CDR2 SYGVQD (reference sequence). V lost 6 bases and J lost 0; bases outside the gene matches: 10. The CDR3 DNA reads TGCGCCAGCAGGACCGGGACAGGAGATTATAGCAATCAGCCCCAGCATTTT. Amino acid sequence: CASRTGTGDYSNQPQHF.

This CDR3 reads CASSPPQGPNYGYTF. CDR3 nucleotide sequence: TGTGCCAGCAGTCCACCCCAGGGACCCAACTATGGCTACACCTTC. J is TRBJ1-2 and V is TRBV28; TRBD1 is a possible D gene (5 bases). The germline gives CDR1 MDHEN, CDR2 SYDVKM. V lost 5 bases and J lost 2, with 15 bases in between. The length of the CDR3 is 15 residues.